This is a list of T cell receptor beta chains from one sample in a study of Ad26.COV2.S vaccination and SARS-CoV-2 variants. TCRdb's table, derived via immunoSEQ multiplex PCR, lists solely in-frame clones and lacks some. The sample comprises around 450,000 clones, around 90% of which are singletons, and 12% rests with the top ten. The sequences come from peripheral blood, collected in a trial of Ad26.COV2.S vaccine versus placebo. These receptors were taken from a person between 18 and 59 years old who received the Ad26.COV2.S COVID-19 vaccine or a placebo. The CDR3 runs from the conserved cysteine through the conserved F or W. Fields, in order: CDR3 DNA, CDR3 protein, CDR3 length, J gene, V gene, clone size, D gene. D genes are given only for firm matches. Clone size, where shown, is once, few, many, or a class for clones that have expanded.

TGTGCCAGCAGTTGGGACAGGGAGGAAGAGACCCAGTACTTC,CASSWDREEETQYF,14,TRBJ2-5,TRBV6-5,.,TRBD1
TGCGCCAGCAGCCAAGTTACTAGCGCGATTGGTGAGGAGACCCAGTACTTC,CASSQVTSAIGEETQYF,17,TRBJ2-5,TRBV4-3,.,TRBD2
TGTGCCAGCAGTGAATTTGGACTAGCGGTCAATGAGCAGTTCTTC,CASSEFGLAVNEQFF,15,TRBJ2-1,TRBV2,.,TRBD2
TGCGCCAGCAGCCACGGCCTAGCGGGAGGGCCAGTTTCTGATGAGCAGTTCTTC,CASSHGLAGGPVSDEQFF,18,TRBJ2-1,TRBV5-1,.,TRBD2
TGTGCCAGCAGTTTAGGGGCAGGGGGGGGAGAGACCCAGTACTTC,CASSLGAGGGETQYF,15,TRBJ2-5,TRBV27,.,.
TGTGCCAGCTCACCACCGGGCTGGGACTATGGCTACACCTTC,CASSPPGWDYGYTF,14,TRBJ1-2,TRBV18,.,.
TGTGCTAGCAGTGAAATTAGCGGGAGCTCCTACAATGAGCAGTTCTTC,CASSEISGSSYNEQFF,16,TRBJ2-1,TRBV2,.,TRBD2
TGTGCCAGCAGTGCACTAGTAAATTCTAGAGAGACCCAGTACTTC,CASSALVNSRETQYF,15,TRBJ2-5,TRBV2,once,.
TGTGCCAGCAGTGAGCCCGGGACAGCCCTCAACGAGCAGTACTTC,CASSEPGTALNEQYF,15,TRBJ2-7,TRBV25-1,.,TRBD1
TGTGCCAGCAGCCCCCTCCCGGGATCTAGCACAGATACGCAGTATTTT,CASSPLPGSSTDTQYF,16,TRBJ2-3,TRBV7-9,.,.
TGTGCCAGCAGAATTACTAGCGGGAGTGGGGAGACCCAGTACTTC,CASRITSGSGETQYF,15,TRBJ2-5,TRBV7-2,.,TRBD2
TGTGCCAGCAGCCAACTCAATCCAGGGGGTATGGGCACTGAAGCTTTCTTT,CASSQLNPGGMGTEAFF,17,TRBJ1-1,TRBV3-1/TRBV3-2,.,TRBD1
TGCAGCGTTGAAGACAGGGCAGACTATGGCTACACCTTC,CSVEDRADYGYTF,13,TRBJ1-2,TRBV29-1,once,.
TGCGCCAGCAGCCAAGACGCGATTAGCAATCAGCCCCAGCATTTT,CASSQDAISNQPQHF,15,TRBJ1-5,TRBV4-3,.,.
TGTGCCAGTGGCGATAGGACCCAGTACTTC,CASGDRTQYF,10,TRBJ2-5,TRBV19,.,.
TGTGCCAGCAGCCAAGATTCCGGGTTCTTGGGCACAGATACGCAGTATTTT,CASSQDSGFLGTDTQYF,17,TRBJ2-3,TRBV4-2,.,.
TGTGCCAGCAGCATTAATCAGCCCCAGCATTTT,CASSINQPQHF,11,TRBJ1-5,TRBV5-8,.,.
TGCGCCAGCAGCCAAGATTTCTATAACACTGAAGCTTTCTTT,CASSQDFYNTEAFF,14,TRBJ1-1,TRBV4-3,.,.
TGTGCCAGCAGCCAAATACGACTAGCGGCCTACAATGAGCAGTTCTTC,CASSQIRLAAYNEQFF,16,TRBJ2-1,TRBV6-2/TRBV6-3,.,TRBD2
TGTGCCAGCAGCTTAGGGGGGGGACAGCCCCAGCATTTT,CASSLGGGQPQHF,13,TRBJ1-5,TRBV7-2,few,.
TGTGCCAGCAGCCCCTGGGGTTTCTGCTACGAGCAGTACTTC,CASSPWGFCYEQYF,14,TRBJ2-7,TRBV6-8,few,.
TGTGCCAGCAGTCGAGGGAAGGGCACTGAAGCTTTCTTT,CASSRGKGTEAFF,13,TRBJ1-1,TRBV2,once,.
TGCGCCAGCAGCTTCCATGATGGGACTAGCCGGGAGACCCAGTACTTC,CASSFHDGTSRETQYF,16,TRBJ2-5,TRBV5-1,.,TRBD2
TGTGCCAGCAGTGTTGTCCAGGGGAACACCGGGGAGCTGTTTTTT,CASSVVQGNTGELFF,15,TRBJ2-2,TRBV2,many,.
TGTGCCAGCAGTTTCTATCAGTCCTATAATTCACCCCTCCACTTT,CASSFYQSYNSPLHF,15,TRBJ1-6,TRBV27,.,.
TGTGCCAGCTCTTTGGACTGGTCGAACACCGGGGAGCTGTTTTTT,CASSLDWSNTGELFF,15,TRBJ2-2,TRBV2,once,.
TGCGCCAGCAGCCAAGATGGCTTGGCGGGAGTGACAGATACGCAGTATTTT,CASSQDGLAGVTDTQYF,17,TRBJ2-3,TRBV4-3,.,TRBD2
TGTGCCAGTAGTAGGGGACAGGAATACACCGGGGAGCTGTTTTTT,CASSRGQEYTGELFF,15,TRBJ2-2,TRBV19,.,TRBD1
TGTGCCAGCAGCTTTGGTAACGGACTGGAGCAGTTCTTC,CASSFGNGLEQFF,13,TRBJ2-1,TRBV5-4,.,.
TGTGCCATCAGCTCCGGGACTAGCGGGAGGGGGAGCTCCTACAATGAGCAGTTCTTC,CAISSGTSGRGSSYNEQFF,19,TRBJ2-1,TRBV10-3,.,TRBD2
TGTGCCAGCAGCCCCCGACTAGCGGATTTCAACGAGCAGTACTTC,CASSPRLADFNEQYF,15,TRBJ2-7,TRBV27,.,TRBD2
TGTGCCAGCAGTAGCTTATATGGGAGTGCAGATACGCAGTATTTT,CASSSLYGSADTQYF,15,TRBJ2-3,TRBV5-4,once,.
TGCGCCAGCAGCCAGAGGGACGGCGAAAATGAAAAACTGTTTTTT,CASSQRDGENEKLFF,15,TRBJ1-4,TRBV4-3,.,.